These 30 T cell receptor beta chains were sequenced from one sample in a study of OX40 agonist ivuxolimab in advanced cancers. Receptor libraries were prepared by the immunoSEQ multiplex PCR assay. The clones in this table, taken by TCRdb from immuneACCESS, are in-frame only. Not every clone is retained; where verified, under half of the shortfall comes from an unresolved V gene, and the cause of the rest is unknown. The sample data list 60,000 to 90,000 clones, and about 87% of these were observed just once. The ten largest account for about 1% of the sample. Sequences were derived from CD4+ or CD8+ T cells sorted from blood, sampled in a trial of the OX40 agonist ivuxolimab. The receptors come from an adult with an advanced solid tumor such as melanoma, head and neck, liver or kidney cancer.

The chain has TRBV28 and TRBJ2-7; D unresolved. The CDR3 contains 13 residues. V lost 6 bases and J 1 base, leaving 10 bases between the germline ends. The germline V gene encodes CDR1 MDHEN and CDR2 SYDVKM. CDR3 sequence reads: CASSSPQSYEQYF. CDR3 nucleotides: TGTGCCAGCAGCTCCCCCCAGTCCTACGAGCAGTACTTC.

This chain joins TRBV11-3 and TRBJ2-1; weak D call: TRBD2 (6 bases). V was clipped by 4 bases and J by 1 base, with 11 bases between them. Germline V lookup: CDR1 SGHNT, CDR2 YENEEA. The CDR3 is 15 residues long. The CDR3 nucleotides read TGTGCCAGCAGCTCAGACGGGACTTCCTACAATGAGCAGTTCTTC. This gives the protein CASSSDGTSYNEQFF.

The gene calls are TRBV4-1 and TRBJ2-2; D remains unclear. V was clipped by 0 bases and J by 5 bases, with 7 bases between them. The CDR3 runs 14 residues. Germline V gives CDR1 MGHRA, CDR2 YSYEKL. In DNA, the CDR3 is TGCGCCAGCAGCCAAGATTTGGTTACCGGGGAGCTGTTTTTT. It encodes CASSQDLVTGELFF.

The J gene is TRBJ2-6, the V gene TRBV6-1, with D perhaps being TRBD1 or TRBD2 (5 bases each). CDR3 size: 14 residues. V lost 9 bases and J lost 0, with 9 bases in between. Germline CDR1 reads MNHNS; CDR2 reads SASEGT. For the CDR3, the DNA is TGTGCCAGGGGTGGGGGCTCTGGGGCCAACGTCCTGACTTTC. This sequence encodes CARGGGSGANVLTF.

The V gene is TRBV12-5, the J gene TRBJ1-4; D gene unclear. Germline values: CDR1 LGHNT, CDR2 FRNRAP. CDR3 length: 14 residues. V shed 4 bases and J shed 4 bases, with 10 bases lying between them. In DNA, the CDR3 is TGTGCTAGTGGTTCGGGCGGAAATAATGAAAAACTGTTTTTT. Its translation is CASGSGGNNEKLFF.

CDR3 region: CASSVGAGTSTDTQYF. CDR3 DNA: TGTGCCAGCAGCGTAGGAGCGGGCACTAGCACAGATACGCAGTATTTT. V gene TRBV9 combines with J gene TRBJ2-3, with D tentatively TRBD2 (6 bases). Germline V gives CDR1 SGDLS, CDR2 YYNGEE. This CDR3 contains 16 residues. Trimming left V 0 bases short and J 0 bases short, with 11 bases between.

The genes are TRBV6-1 and TRBJ2-1, with D perhaps matching TRBD2 (5 bases). The ends were cut back, 4 bases at V and 9 bases at J, with 19 bases in the middle. The CDR3 is made up of 15 amino acids. From germline, CDR1 is MNHNS and CDR2 SASEGT. The CDR3 sequence is CASSAQTMNPSEQFF. The CDR3 DNA reads as TGTGCCAGCAGTGCCCAGACTATGAACCCGAGTGAGCAGTTCTTC.

The rearrangement uses TRBV6-1 and TRBJ2-5; tentatively, D is TRBD2 (6 bases). The CDR3 runs to 16 residues. V was clipped by 4 bases and J by 5 bases, with 20 bases between them. Germline V lookup: CDR1 MNHNS, CDR2 SASEGT. The CDR3 spells CASSAGAGTTRETQYF. As DNA, the CDR3 is TGTGCCAGCAGTGCGGGAGCGGGCACAACGAGGGAGACCCAGTACTTC.

The chain has TRBV19 and TRBJ1-2; no definite D call. The V and J ends lost 4 bases and 8 bases respectively, with 11 bases between them. Per the germline V gene, CDR1 is LNHDA and CDR2 is SQIVND (reference sequence). The CDR3 consists of 12 residues. CDR3 sequence (DNA): TGTGCCAGTAGTAAAAAACGTACCGGCTACACCTTC. As protein: CASSKKRTGYTF.

This chain connects TRBV2 to TRBJ1-1, with a possible D match to TRBD1 (6 bases). V shed 8 bases and J shed 4 bases, with 17 bases lying between them. This CDR3 region has 14 residues. Germline V gene lookup returns CDR1 SNHLY and CDR2 FYNNEI. Here the CDR3 reads CASYRETGFTEAFF. CDR3 sequence (DNA): TGTGCCAGCTACCGCGAAACAGGGTTCACTGAAGCTTTCTTT.

CDR3 DNA sequence: TGCGCCAGCAGCTTTATGGGGGGCTTCAATCAGCCCCAGCATTTT. This encodes CASSFMGGFNQPQHF. This chain connects TRBV5-1 to TRBJ1-5; weak D call: TRBD1 (6 bases). The V gene lost 2 bases and the J gene lost 3 bases, with 12 bases spanning the gap. In germline, CDR1 is SGHRS, CDR2 YFSETQ. This CDR3 comprises 15 residues.

The chain uses TRBV5-1 and TRBJ2-2; 8 nucleotides align to TRBD1. Germline trimming cut 3 bases from V and 5 bases from J; bases unmatched to any gene: 6. Germline CDR1 SGHRS, CDR2 YFSETQ. The CDR3 extends over 15 amino acids. The CDR3 DNA is TGCGCCAGCAGCTCCCGGGACAGGTCAACCGGGGAGCTGTTTTTT. This gives the protein CASSSRDRSTGELFF.

The gene calls are TRBV4-1 and TRBJ2-5; D gene ambiguous. V shed 2 bases and J shed 3 bases, with 7 bases lying between them. The germline gives CDR1 MGHRA, CDR2 YSYEKL. The CDR3 is made up of 13 amino acids. The CDR3 DNA is TGCGCCAGCAGCCAATGGCGGAAAGAGACCCAGTACTTC. As protein: CASSQWRKETQYF.

The V gene is TRBV29-1, the J gene TRBJ2-5, with 14 nucleotides matching TRBD2. CDR1 is SQVTM and CDR2 is ANQGSEA in the germline V gene. This CDR3 is built from 14 residues. The junction had 0 bases not matched to a gene; V was cut back by 4 bases and J by 2 bases. CDR3: CSVGLAGGQETQYF. CDR3 nucleotide sequence: TGCAGCGTTGGACTAGCGGGGGGGCAAGAGACCCAGTACTTC.

This clone was recorded a few times. This chain links TRBV9 with TRBJ1-1, with no clear D. The CDR3 length is 14 residues. The V gene lost 4 bases and the J gene lost 1 base, with 11 bases spanning the gap. Looked up from germline, CDR1 is SGDLS and CDR2 is YYNGEE. CDR3 region: CASSLGLGNTEAFF. The CDR3 DNA sequence: TGTGCCAGCAGCTTAGGACTTGGGAACACTGAAGCTTTCTTT.

The CDR3 here is CASSPERQGGVGYTF. The CDR3 DNA follows: TGTGCCAGCAGTCCGGAAAGACAGGGGGGGGTTGGCTACACCTTC. V and J are TRBV11-2 and TRBJ1-2; 9 nucleotides match TRBD1. The length of the CDR3 is 15 residues. CDR1 is SGHAT, CDR2 FQNNGV, per germline. Trimming removed 6 bases from V and 7 bases from J; junction bases left unmatched: 12.

The genes are TRBV11-2 and TRBJ2-7, with 7 bases lining up with TRBD2. The trim removed 6 bases at V and 5 bases at J, leaving 16 bases unmatched. There are 16 residues in the CDR3. Germline CDR1 and CDR2: SGHAT and FQNNGV. The CDR3: CASRSMGRGGRDEQYF. CDR3 nucleotide sequence: TGTGCCAGCAGATCCATGGGAAGGGGAGGGAGGGACGAGCAGTACTTC. Together with reference TRBV11-2 and TRBJ2-7, the CDR3 gives the full variable domain: EAGVAQSPRYKIIEKRQSVAFWCNPISGHATLYWYQQILGQGPKLLIQFQNNGVVDDSQLPKDRFSAERLKGVDSTLKIQPAKLEDSAVYLCASRSMGRGGRDEQYFGPGTRLTVT.

The chain carries TRBV19 and TRBJ1-5; D not certain. The length of the CDR3 is 14 residues. From germline, CDR1 is LNHDA and CDR2 SQIVND (reference sequence). Trimming removed 7 bases at V and 1 base at J, with 11 bases between. Here the CDR3 reads CASNSQPSNQPQHF. CDR3 coding DNA: TGTGCCAGTAATTCCCAACCGAGCAATCAGCCCCAGCATTTT.

The chain employs TRBV5-1 and TRBJ2-5, with TRBD1 as a possible D gene (6 bases). CDR1 is SGHRS, CDR2 YFSETQ, per germline. The V end lost 5 bases, the J end lost 1 base, and 9 bases lay between the germline ends. The CDR3 has 13 amino acids. The CDR3 sequence: CASRRTVQETQYF. The CDR3 coding sequence is TGCGCCAGCAGGCGGACAGTCCAAGAGACCCAGTACTTC.

This clone was detected only a few times. As DNA, the CDR3 is TGTGCCAGCAGCTTCTCAGCGGGAGTAGAGACCCAGTACTTC. This gives the protein CASSFSAGVETQYF. This sequence joins TRBV7-2 and TRBJ2-5, with 8 bases lining up with TRBD2. The trim removed 3 bases at V and 4 bases at J, leaving 4 bases unmatched. CDR3 length equals 14 residues. Per germline, CDR1 SGHTA and CDR2 FQGNSA.

This clone was picked up one time. This chain connects TRBV5-1 to TRBJ2-7; D is possibly TRBD1 or TRBD2 (5 bases each). This CDR3 is 14 amino acids long. Trimming cost V 4 bases and J 2 bases, with 13 bases left between them. In germline, CDR1 is SGHRS, CDR2 YFSETQ. The CDR3 bases are TGCGCCAGCAGCGTGGGGACGGATACCTACGAGCAGTACTTC. Its translation is CASSVGTDTYEQYF. The full variable domain, in which reference TRBV5-1 and TRBJ2-7 provide the parts outside the CDR3, is KAGVTQTPRYLIKTRGQQVTLSCSPISGHRSVSWYQQTPGQGLQFLFEYFSETQRNKGNFPGRFSGRQFSNSRSEMNVSTLELGDSALYLCASSVGTDTYEQYFGPGTRLTVT.

This clone appeared a single time. The chain combines TRBV5-1 with TRBJ2-1; D is possibly TRBD2 (6 bases). Germline V gene lookup returns CDR1 SGHRS and CDR2 YFSETQ. V was clipped by 0 bases and J by 6 bases, with 13 bases between them. The CDR3 has 15 residues. CDR3 sequence (DNA): TGCGCCAGCAGCTTGGGTGGGGGGAGCCTCAATGAGCAGTTCTTC. Its protein product is CASSLGGGSLNEQFF.

This chain joins TRBV5-4 and TRBJ2-1; weak D call: TRBD1 (5 bases). V shed 4 bases and J shed 5 bases, with 13 bases lying between them. The CDR3 spans 14 residues. Germline assignment: CDR1 SGHNT and CDR2 YYREEE (reference sequence). CDR3 nucleotides: TGTGCCAGCAGCCTTGACAGTACCCACAATGAGCAGTTCTTC. Encoded protein: CASSLDSTHNEQFF.

The chain is built from TRBV5-1 and TRBJ2-2, with 7 bases aligning to TRBD2. This CDR3 region has 17 residues. The V gene end was trimmed by 4 bases and the J gene end by 5 bases; junction bases not matched to a gene: 14. Germline loops: CDR1 SGHRS, CDR2 YFSETQ. The CDR3 sequence: CASSGLGLTAQTGELFF. For the CDR3, the DNA is TGCGCCAGCAGCGGACTGGGACTAACCGCCCAAACCGGGGAGCTGTTTTTT.

The chain carries TRBV12-5 and TRBJ2-1, with TRBD2 identical over 7 bases. The CDR3 sequence is 17 residues long. The ends lost 1 base at V and 4 bases at J; junction bases unmatched: 10. Per the germline V gene, CDR1 is LGHNT and CDR2 is FRNRAP. This CDR3 is CASGLGGGSTRYNEQFF. CDR3 bases: TGTGCTAGTGGTTTGGGGGGCGGGAGCACCAGATACAATGAGCAGTTCTTC.

CDR3 protein: CASSTGQLGPYEQYF. The CDR3 coding sequence is TGCGCCAGCAGCACGGGACAGCTTGGTCCCTACGAGCAGTACTTC. This chain connects TRBV5-1 to TRBJ2-7; the match to TRBD1 covers 7 bases. V was pared by 4 bases and J by 2 bases, with 9 bases of the junction left unmatched. The V gene's germline CDR1 is SGHRS and CDR2 YFSETQ. The CDR3 loop spans 15 amino acids.

The chain joins TRBV5-1 to TRBJ1-5, with unresolved D. This CDR3 region has 15 residues. Trimming pared 0 bases from V and 1 base from J, leaving 8 bases between. CDR1 is SGHRS and CDR2 is YFSETQ in the germline V gene. The CDR3 coding sequence is TGCGCCAGCAGCTTGGCCGGATACAGCAATCAGCCCCAGCATTTT. Encoded protein: CASSLAGYSNQPQHF.

The rearrangement uses TRBV2 and TRBJ1-4; 10 nucleotides agree with TRBD1. Germline V lookup: CDR1 SNHLY, CDR2 FYNNEI. CDR3 length: 15 residues. V shed 6 bases and J 6 bases; nucleotides not matched to a gene: 7. The CDR3 bases are TGTGCCAGCAGGGGGACAGGGGTCCGTCATGAAAAACTGTTTTTT. It is translated as CASRGTGVRHEKLFF.

The chain recombines TRBV28 with TRBJ2-2; D not resolved. Trimming removed 4 bases at V and 2 bases at J, with 11 bases between. CDR3 size: 15 residues. In germline, CDR1 is MDHEN, CDR2 SYDVKM. In nucleotides, the CDR3 is TGTGCCAGCAGTTCCTCCCCTCTAAACACCGGGGAGCTGTTTTTT. Encoded protein: CASSSSPLNTGELFF.

The rearrangement uses TRBV5-4 and TRBJ1-2, with D possibly being TRBD1 (6 bases). Deletions cut 4 bases from V and 5 bases from J, with 18 bases between. This CDR3 spans 15 amino acids. From germline, CDR1 is SGHNT and CDR2 YYREEE (reference sequence). The CDR3 DNA reads TGTGCCAGCAGCAAGGATTCGCAGGGGAGATATGGCTACACCTTC. Its protein product is CASSKDSQGRYGYTF.